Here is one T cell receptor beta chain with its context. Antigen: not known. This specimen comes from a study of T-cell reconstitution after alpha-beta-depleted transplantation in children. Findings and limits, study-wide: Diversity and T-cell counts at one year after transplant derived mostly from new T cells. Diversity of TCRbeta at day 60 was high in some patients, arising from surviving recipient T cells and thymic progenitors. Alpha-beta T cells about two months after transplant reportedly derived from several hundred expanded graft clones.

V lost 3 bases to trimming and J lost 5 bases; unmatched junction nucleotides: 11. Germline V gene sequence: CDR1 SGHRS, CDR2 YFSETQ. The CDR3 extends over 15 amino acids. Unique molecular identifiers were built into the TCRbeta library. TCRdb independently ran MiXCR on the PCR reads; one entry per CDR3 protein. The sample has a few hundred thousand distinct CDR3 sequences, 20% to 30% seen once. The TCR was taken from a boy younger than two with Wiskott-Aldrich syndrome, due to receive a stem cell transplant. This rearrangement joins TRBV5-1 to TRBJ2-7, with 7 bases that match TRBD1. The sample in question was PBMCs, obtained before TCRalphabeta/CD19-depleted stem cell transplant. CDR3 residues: CASSSAPGQLDEQYF. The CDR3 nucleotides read TGCGCCAGCAGCTCCGCACCGGGACAGCTAGACGAGCAGTACTTC.